This T cell receptor (beta chain) was documented in a study of identical twins. Study-wide findings and caveats: Insertions ran lower in abundant cord blood beta clonotypes, though not in memory repertoires. Models underpredicted monozygotic twin sharing of out-of-frame TCR alpha. The presence of invariant MAIT and iNKT cells could partly confound analyses of zero-insertion sequences.

This clonotype came up a few times. Its matching antigen is unknown. Unique molecular identifiers were in the cDNA, with template-switch universal primer binding. Each CDR3 protein gets one entry after TCRdb re-called the 5' RACE reads with MiXCR. The table records around 1.7 million distinct CDR3 sequences, less than 40% of them present only once. This CDR3 contains 15 residues. Between the trimmed V and J ends, which lost 1 base and 4 bases, there was a span of 11 bases. Germline CDR1 reads KGHDR; CDR2 reads SFDVKD. Sequenced: cord blood. The receptor comes from a newborn girl in good health. This chain connects TRBV24-1 to TRBJ2-3, with D maybe TRBD1 (7 bases). CDR3 sequence: CATSDLPRGADTQYF. The CDR3 DNA reads TGTGCCACCAGTGATTTACCCAGGGGGGCAGATACGCAGTATTTT.